One TCR beta chain is described in this entry. In the original workflow: Reference gene primer amplification gave nucleated cell count estimates. Only in-frame clones appear in the TCRdb table, and some are missing; sequencing was by immunoSEQ multiplex PCR. Clone size and V and J calls were adopted from that table, with D and trimming inferred from the DNA. The sample carries 200,000 to 250,000 clones, about 82% recorded once. The data belong to a study of blood T cell repertoires in COVID-19. Overall study context: From the United States, Italy and Spain came samples of acute and convalescent COVID-19. The cDNA or gDNA used as material had been derived from T cells, B-cell-depleted T cells, or PBMCs.

The CDR3 has 14 residues. V lost 0 bases, J lost 6 bases, and 8 bases lay in between. Germline V lookup: CDR1 SGHAT, CDR2 FQNNGV. Seattle's enrolled individuals joined amid active infection and were then monitored longitudinally. What was sequenced was peripheral blood. The receptor comes from a woman aged 70-85 years with COVID-19, enrolled during active disease. V is TRBV11-2 and J is TRBJ2-2, with no clear D. CDR3 residues: CASSLDPGSGELFF. CDR3 coding DNA: TGTGCCAGCAGCTTAGATCCCGGGTCCGGGGAGCTGTTTTTT. Drawing the rest from reference TRBV11-2 and TRBJ2-2, the complete variable domain is EAGVAQSPRYKIIEKRQSVAFWCNPISGHATLYWYQQILGQGPKLLIQFQNNGVVDDSQLPKDRFSAERLKGVDSTLKIQPAKLEDSAVYLCASSLDPGSGELFFGEGSRLTVL.